Described below is a single TCR beta chain sequence and its context. Its antigen is undetermined. This entry is derived from a study of T-cell reconstitution after alpha-beta-depleted transplantation in children. Whole-study results and caveats: A year post-transplant, T-cell counts and diversity derived mostly from newly produced T cells.

For TCRbeta, the library was prepared with unique molecular identifiers. TCRdb analysed the PCR reads with MiXCR anew, one entry per CDR3 protein. The sample consists of some 600,000 distinct CDR3 sequences, 10% to 15% of them appearing once. This receptor was identified in a male patient between 10 and 17 years old who had a stem cell transplant for acute myeloid leukemia, so the T cells may come from the graft donor. The sample was PBMCs, mostly from graft donor cells, taken 360 days after TCRalphabeta/CD19-depleted stem cell transplant.

Here the CDR3 reads CASSQPREGTYEQYF. The CDR3 nucleotides read TGCGCCAGCAGCCAACCCCGGGAAGGGACCTACGAGCAGTACTTC. The genes are TRBV4-1 and TRBJ2-7, with D possibly TRBD2 on 5 matching bases. The germline CDR1 and CDR2 sequences are MGHRA and YSYEKL. Trimming took off 2 bases at V and 2 bases at J, with 13 bases between the two ends. This CDR3 is built from 15 residues.